Sequencing of this TCR beta chain was carried out in a study of T cell responses to AZD1222 COVID-19 vaccine. Study as a whole: Second-dose intervals near 4 or 12 weeks were combined. Points from the study as a whole: Donors were largely white British and mainly female; clonal diversity was possibly underestimated. Targets within unmutated variant regions were reportedly found for nearly half of spike-specific TCRs.

Sequenced by immunoSEQ multiplex PCR; TCRdb stores in-frame clones only, minus some. This table has more than 95,000 clones, 70% to 90% appearing once. Turning to this clone: Its antigen is not identified.

J gave up 15 bases and V 4 bases, and 12 bases lay outside the gene matches. Germline V gene lookup returns CDR1 SGHTA and CDR2 FQGTGA. The CDR3 runs 13 residues. This chain links TRBV7-3 with TRBJ2-1; TRBD2 matches 7 bases. This specimen consisted of peripheral blood, obtained on day 0 of AZD1222 vaccination. The TCR was taken from an adult in good health. CDR3 bases: TGTGCCAGCAGCTCCCTCGACGGACTAGTGCCGTTCTTC. Encoded protein: CASSSLDGLVPFF.